The present T cell receptor (beta chain) was sequenced within a study of T-cell reconstitution after alpha-beta-depleted transplantation in children. Germline-derived CDR1 and CDR2 are DFQATT and SNEGSKA (reference sequence). CDR3 length: 14 residues. The V end lost 0 bases, the J end lost 4 bases, and 12 bases lay between the germline ends. Unique molecular identifiers were incorporated during preparation of the TCRbeta library. From the PCR reads, TCRdb called clonotypes with MiXCR, one entry per CDR3 protein. Among some 340,000 distinct CDR3 sequences, over 9% were seen once, and the ten largest hold around 2.5%.

The V gene is TRBV20-1, the J gene TRBJ1-1; D is ambiguous. Sequencing was performed on PBMCs from the stem cell graft donor, taken from the stem cell graft. The sequence was obtained from a human donor who donated a stem cell graft to a child with acute lymphoblastic leukemia. CDR3 sequence reads: CSARDQLSGTEAFF. CDR3 DNA sequence: TGCAGTGCTAGAGATCAGTTATCGGGCACTGAAGCTTTCTTT.